A single sample is the source of the 27 T cell receptor beta chains below, sequenced in a study of blood T cell repertoires in COVID-19. TCRdb's table, derived via immunoSEQ multiplex PCR, lists solely in-frame clones and lacks some. The sample carries roughly 110,000 clones, around 75% recorded once. The sequencing input was peripheral blood. These receptors were obtained from a human donor with acute or convalescent COVID-19. The donor label of this sample is uncertain.

This sequence joins TRBV29-1 and TRBJ2-2; TRBD1 might be the D (6 bases). The CDR3 runs 13 residues. Germline V lookup: CDR1 SQVTM, CDR2 ANQGSEA. V gave up 4 bases and J gave up 2 bases, with 8 bases separating them. CDR3 loop: CSVGDTNTGELFF. CDR3 nucleotides: TGCAGCGTTGGGGACACCAACACCGGGGAGCTGTTTTTT.

The V gene is TRBV18, the J gene TRBJ2-7; 9 bases agree with TRBD2. The CDR3 loop spans 16 amino acids. Germline CDR1 is KGHSH and CDR2 is LQKENI. Losses at the gene ends were 2 bases for V and 5 bases for J; bases not matched to a gene: 10. The CDR3 region has the DNA TGTGCCAGCTCACCAATATTAAGCGGGGGGTCCAACGAGCAGTACTTC. Its protein product is CASSPILSGGSNEQYF.

The chain links TRBV29-1 to TRBJ1-1; D possibly corresponds to TRBD1 (6 bases). The germline gives CDR1 SQVTM, CDR2 ANQGSEA. The CDR3 loop spans 13 amino acids. The ends were cut back, 4 bases at V and 5 bases at J, with 14 bases in the middle. This CDR3 reads CSVGAGEGTEAFF. The CDR3 region has the DNA TGCAGCGTTGGGGCAGGGGAAGGGACTGAAGCTTTCTTT. Together with reference TRBV29-1 and TRBJ1-1, the CDR3 gives the full variable domain: SAVISQKPSRDICQRGTSLTIQCQVDSQVTMMFWYRQQPGQSLTLIATANQGSEATYESGFVIDKFPISRPNLTFSTLTVSNMSPEDSSIYLCSVGAGEGTEAFFGQGTRLTVV.

This clone was counted a single time. The chain links TRBV2 to TRBJ2-2; 10 nucleotides align to TRBD1. After removal of 6 bases from V and 4 bases from J, the junction contained 11 bases not matched to a gene. Germline loops: CDR1 SNHLY, CDR2 FYNNEI. The CDR3 has 17 residues. CDR3 region: CASRPGQGRGPTGELFF. The CDR3 coding sequence is TGTGCCAGCAGACCGGGACAGGGGAGGGGGCCCACCGGGGAGCTGTTTTTT.

The CDR3 DNA sequence: TGTGCCACCAGTGTACAGGGAGCAGATACGCAGTATTTT. This gives the protein CATSVQGADTQYF. The chain employs TRBV24-1 and TRBJ2-3; the D gene is possibly TRBD1 (6 bases). The germline gives CDR1 KGHDR, CDR2 SFDVKD. The CDR3 loop spans 13 amino acids. V lost 5 bases and J lost 4, with 9 bases in between.

Remarks on this clone: The sample carries other DNA sequences with the same CDR3. V gene TRBV5-1 combines with J gene TRBJ1-2, with D uncertain. Per germline, CDR1 SGHRS and CDR2 YFSETQ. V lost 4 bases and J 7 bases, leaving 14 bases between the germline ends. The CDR3 runs 13 residues. DNA of the CDR3: TGCGCCAGCAGCCTTGCCGGGCGGGGTGGCTACACCTTC. This codes for CASSLAGRGGYTF. The full variable domain, completed using reference TRBV5-1 and TRBJ1-2, is KAGVTQTPRYLIKTRGQQVTLSCSPISGHRSVSWYQQTPGQGLQFLFEYFSETQRNKGNFPGRFSGRQFSNSRSEMNVSTLELGDSALYLCASSLAGRGGYTFGSGTRLTVV.

The chain recombines TRBV5-6 with TRBJ1-2; D is uncertain. This CDR3 has 15 amino acids. Deletions cut 4 bases from V and 3 bases from J, with 16 bases between. Germline V gene lookup returns CDR1 SGHDT and CDR2 YYEEEE. CDR3 coding DNA: TGTGCCAGCAGCCCGTCGTGGGGAGGGTACTATGGCTACACCTTC. Translated: CASSPSWGGYYGYTF.

The chain uses TRBV5-1 and TRBJ1-2; maybe TRBD1 (5 bases). The CDR3 has 13 amino acids. Per the germline V gene, CDR1 is SGHRS and CDR2 is YFSETQ. V lost 0 bases and J lost 8, with 11 bases in between. The CDR3 sequence is CASSLGVGVGYTF. The CDR3 DNA reads as TGCGCCAGCAGCTTGGGGGTAGGGGTCGGCTACACCTTC.

This clone has more than one count but fewer than ten. This CDR3 reads CASSLAGLAPYEQYF. The CDR3 nucleotides read TGTGCCAGCAGCTTAGCGGGACTAGCTCCATACGAGCAGTACTTC. V gene TRBV7-2 combines with J gene TRBJ2-7, with 9 bases aligning to TRBD2. V gave up 0 bases and J gave up 4 bases; unmatched junction bases: 4. The CDR3 consists of 15 residues. Germline assignment: CDR1 SGHTA and CDR2 FQGNSA. Based on the CDR3 plus reference TRBV7-2 and TRBJ2-7, the full variable domain is GAGVSQSPSNKVTEKGKDVELRCDPISGHTALYWYRQSLGQGLEFLIYFQGNSAPDKSGLPSDRFSAERTGGSVSTLTIQRTQQEDSAVYLCASSLAGLAPYEQYFGPGTRLTVT.

This rearrangement joins TRBV3-1 (or the pseudogene TRBV3-2) to TRBJ2-3; 12 positions agree with TRBD2. Germline CDR1 LGHDT, CDR2 YNNKEL (reference sequence). The CDR3 is made up of 16 amino acids. V lost 4 bases, J lost 4 bases, and 6 bases stayed unmatched. The CDR3 region is CASSLLAGGPADTQYF. CDR3 nucleotide sequence: TGTGCCAGCAGCCTCCTAGCGGGGGGGCCGGCAGATACGCAGTATTTT.

This clone has a handful of counts. The chain carries TRBV19 and TRBJ2-4, with D unclear. Between the trimmed V and J ends, which lost 1 base and 4 bases, there was a span of 5 bases. Germline V gives CDR1 LNHDA, CDR2 SQIVND (reference sequence). This CDR3 contains 13 residues. DNA of the CDR3: TGTGCCAGTAGTATAGCCTTAAAAAACATTCAGTACTTC. It specifies CASSIALKNIQYF. The variable domain in full, with the rest retrieved from reference TRBV19 and TRBJ2-4, is DGGITQSPKYLFRKEGQNVTLSCEQNLNHDAMYWYRQDPGQGLRLIYYSQIVNDFQKGDIAEGYSVSREKKESFPLTVTSAQKNPTAFYLCASSIALKNIQYFGAGTRLSVL.

This chain uses TRBV4-2 with TRBJ2-3, with 7 bases fitting TRBD2. Germline V gene lookup returns CDR1 LGHNA and CDR2 YNFKEQ. The CDR3 runs to 14 residues. The trim removed 2 bases at V and 5 bases at J, leaving 4 bases unmatched. The DNA for the CDR3 is TGTGCCAGCAGCCAAAGAACGGGGGGAGATACGCAGTATTTT. Translation gives CASSQRTGGDTQYF.

This chain uses TRBV5-1 with TRBJ1-1; D unresolved. The germline gives CDR1 SGHRS, CDR2 YFSETQ. The V gene lost 0 bases and the J gene lost 0 bases, with 6 bases spanning the gap. This CDR3 region has 14 residues. This chain's CDR3 is CASSLGLMNTEAFF. The CDR3 nucleotides read TGCGCCAGCAGCTTGGGACTTATGAACACTGAAGCTTTCTTT.

This clone came up a few times. The V call is TRBV24-1, the J call TRBJ2-5, with D tentatively TRBD1 (6 bases). Germline values: CDR1 KGHDR, CDR2 SFDVKD. This CDR3 spans 18 amino acids. V lost 2 bases and J lost 0, with 18 bases in between. The CDR3 reads CATSDWTPGTSDQETQYF. CDR3 DNA sequence: TGTGCCACCAGTGATTGGACGCCCGGGACATCCGACCAAGAGACCCAGTACTTC.

The chain is built from TRBV18 and TRBJ1-5, with a possible D match to TRBD1 (5 bases). V lost 6 bases and J lost 6, with 18 bases in between. CDR3 length: 15 amino acids. Germline assignment: CDR1 KGHSH and CDR2 LQKENI. The CDR3 DNA is TGTGCCAGCTCTCGCGCAAGGGGTACAGGTCAGCCCCAGCATTTT. Translation: CASSRARGTGQPQHF.

The chain uses TRBV4-2 and TRBJ1-1; TRBD1 matches 8 bases. The CDR3 extends over 13 amino acids. Per germline, CDR1 LGHNA and CDR2 YNFKEQ. With 0 bases clipped from V and 6 bases from J, the junction kept 0 bases outside the gene matches. The chain's CDR3 is CASSQEQGAEAFF. As DNA, the CDR3 is TGTGCCAGCAGCCAAGAACAGGGGGCTGAAGCTTTCTTT.

CDR3 nucleotides: TGTGCCAGCAGTCTCGACAGAGAGACTGAAGCTTTCTTT. This gives the protein CASSLDRETEAFF. This chain links TRBV2 with TRBJ1-1; possible D gene TRBD1, 5 bases. CDR1 is SNHLY and CDR2 is FYNNEI in the germline V gene. With 5 bases removed from V and 5 bases from J, the gap between germline ends came to 12 bases. This CDR3 spans 13 amino acids.

The rearrangement links TRBV5-1 to TRBJ1-6; the match to TRBD1 covers 9 bases. This CDR3 comprises 15 residues. CDR1 is SGHRS, CDR2 YFSETQ, per germline. V trimming: 1 base; J trimming: 6 bases; junction bases outside the gene matches: 2. CDR3 sequence reads: CASSLTGQGNSPLHF. In nucleotides, the CDR3 is TGCGCCAGCAGCTTGACGGGACAGGGTAATTCACCCCTCCACTTT.

The CDR3 loop reads CASSRQGNQPQHF. CDR3 DNA sequence: TGTGCCAGCAGCAGACAGGGGAATCAGCCCCAGCATTTT. The J gene is TRBJ1-5, the V gene TRBV9; 8 nucleotides line up with TRBD1. The CDR3 is 13 amino acids. V lost 4 bases and J lost 4; bases outside the gene matches: 1. Germline CDR1 reads SGDLS; CDR2 reads YYNGEE.

The V call is TRBV18, the J call TRBJ1-5, with D possibly matching TRBD1 (6 bases). Germline assignment: CDR1 KGHSH and CDR2 LQKENI. The CDR3 sequence is 13 residues long. V was pared by 2 bases and J by 5 bases, with 7 bases between. The CDR3 DNA reads as TGTGCCAGCTCACCATCAGGGGATCAGCCCCAGCATTTT. It encodes CASSPSGDQPQHF.

The V call is TRBV7-9, the J call TRBJ2-7; D is unresolved. The V end was cut by 1 base, the J end by 7 bases, with 8 bases between. Germline assignment: CDR1 SEHNR and CDR2 FQNEAQ (reference sequence). There are 12 residues in the CDR3. CDR3 sequence: CASSLGRREQYV. The CDR3 region has the DNA TGTGCCAGCAGCTTAGGACGGAGAGAGCAGTACGTC.

This rearrangement joins TRBV3-1 (or the pseudogene TRBV3-2) to TRBJ2-3; 10 bases match TRBD1. J lost 6 bases, V lost 4 bases, and 4 bases had no gene match. The germline V gene has CDR1 LGHDT and CDR2 YNNKEL (reference sequence). The CDR3 has 14 amino acids. For the CDR3, the DNA is TGTGCCAGCAGCCCAAGGACAGGGGGGGATACGCAGTATTTT. This translates into CASSPRTGGDTQYF.

This chain connects TRBV18 to TRBJ1-1; tentatively, D is TRBD1 (5 bases). Per germline, CDR1 KGHSH and CDR2 LQKENI. Between the trimmed V and J ends, which lost 5 bases and 3 bases, there was a span of 10 bases. CDR3 length: 13 residues. DNA for the CDR3: TGTGCCAGCTCAAACAGCAGGGACACTGAAGCTTTCTTT. Translating it yields CASSNSRDTEAFF.

The rearrangement uses TRBV12-3 or TRBV12-4 and TRBJ2-7; D remains ambiguous. CDR3 length equals 13 residues. V gave up 4 bases and J gave up 4 bases, with 11 bases separating them. For the CDR3, the DNA is TGTGCCAGCAGTTCCTACCTTCTTTACGAGCAGTACTTC. Its translation: CASSSYLLYEQYF.

With respect to this clone: Germline is not matched at one junction end, which may reflect a read error. The genes are TRBV7-7 and TRBJ2-2, with 10 bases fitting TRBD2. Germline assignment: CDR1 SSHAT and CDR2 FNYEAQ (reference sequence). CDR3 length: 16 amino acids. CDR3 amino acids: CASSPWTSGNTGELFF. CDR3 in DNA: TGTGCTAGCAGCCCCTGGACTAGCGGGAACACCGGGGAGCTGTTTTTT.

The chain is built from TRBV7-9 and TRBJ1-6; perhaps TRBD1 as D (5 bases). This CDR3 has 15 residues. Germline V gene sequence: CDR1 SEHNR, CDR2 FQNEAQ (reference sequence). Between the trimmed V and J ends, which lost 2 bases and 4 bases, there was a span of 9 bases. This chain's CDR3 is CASSLPGNYNSPLHF. The CDR3 DNA reads TGTGCCAGCAGCTTACCAGGGAATTATAATTCACCCCTCCACTTT.

The V and J genes are TRBV2 and TRBJ2-1; 12 positions match TRBD2. This CDR3 is built from 19 residues. V lost 1 base to trimming and J lost 7 bases; unmatched junction nucleotides: 14. CDR1 is SNHLY, CDR2 FYNNEI, per germline. The CDR3 sequence is CASSEGRLAGGPKENEQFF. The CDR3, as DNA: TGTGCCAGCAGTGAAGGGCGTCTAGCGGGGGGGCCAAAGGAGAATGAGCAGTTCTTC.